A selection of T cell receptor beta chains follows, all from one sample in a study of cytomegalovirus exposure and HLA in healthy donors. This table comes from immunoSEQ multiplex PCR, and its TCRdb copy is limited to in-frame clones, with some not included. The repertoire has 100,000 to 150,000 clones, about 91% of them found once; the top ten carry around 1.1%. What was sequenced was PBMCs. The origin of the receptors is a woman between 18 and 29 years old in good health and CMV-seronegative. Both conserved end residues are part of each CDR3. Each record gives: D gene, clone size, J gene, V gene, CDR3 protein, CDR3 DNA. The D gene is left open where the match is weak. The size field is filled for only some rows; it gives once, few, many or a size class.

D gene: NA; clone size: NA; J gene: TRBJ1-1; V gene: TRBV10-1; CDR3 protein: CASSASRGGTEAFF; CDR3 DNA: TGCGCCAGCAGCGCCTCTCGGGGAGGCACTGAAGCTTTCTTT
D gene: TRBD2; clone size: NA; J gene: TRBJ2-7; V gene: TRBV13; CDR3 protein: CASSWTSSGSSYEQYF; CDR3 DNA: TGTGCCAGCAGCTGGACCTCTAGCGGGAGCTCCTACGAGCAGTACTTC
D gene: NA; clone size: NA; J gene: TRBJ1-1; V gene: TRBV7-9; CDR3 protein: CASSLIEGLNTEAFF; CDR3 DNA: TGTGCCAGCAGCTTGATTGAGGGTTTGAACACTGAAGCTTTCTTT
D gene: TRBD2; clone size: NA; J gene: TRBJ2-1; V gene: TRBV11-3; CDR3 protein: CASSRPGAGGYNEQFF; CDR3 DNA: TGTGCCAGCAGCCGACCAGGCGCGGGAGGGTACAATGAGCAGTTCTTC
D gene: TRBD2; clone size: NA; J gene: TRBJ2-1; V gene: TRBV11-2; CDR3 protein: CASSISGEVYNEQFF; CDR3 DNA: TGTGCCAGCAGCATTAGCGGGGAAGTCTACAATGAGCAGTTCTTC
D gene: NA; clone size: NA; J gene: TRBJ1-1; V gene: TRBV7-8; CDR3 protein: CASSLIQTEAFF; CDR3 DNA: TGTGCCAGCAGCTTGATACAAACTGAAGCTTTCTTT
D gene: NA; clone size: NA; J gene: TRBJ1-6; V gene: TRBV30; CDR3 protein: CAWSVQRDFGSYNSPLHF; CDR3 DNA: TGTGCCTGGAGTGTTCAGCGGGATTTCGGCTCCTATAATTCACCCCTCCACTTT
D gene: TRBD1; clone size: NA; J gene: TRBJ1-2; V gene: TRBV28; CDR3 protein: CASSQPGQRHYGYTF; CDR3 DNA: TGTGCCAGCAGCCAACCGGGACAGAGGCACTATGGCTACACCTTC
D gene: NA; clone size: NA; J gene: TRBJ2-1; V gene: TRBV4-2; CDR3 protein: CASRNVGANEQFF; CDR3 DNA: TGTGCCAGCAGAAACGTAGGGGCCAATGAGCAGTTCTTC
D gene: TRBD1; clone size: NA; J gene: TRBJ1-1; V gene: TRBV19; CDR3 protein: CASSIVATGGSEAFF; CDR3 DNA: TGTGCCAGTAGTATAGTGGCGACAGGGGGGAGTGAAGCTTTCTTT
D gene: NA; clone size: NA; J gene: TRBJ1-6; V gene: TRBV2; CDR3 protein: CAIQLSYNSPLHF; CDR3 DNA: TGTGCCATACAGCTCTCCTATAATTCACCCCTCCACTTT
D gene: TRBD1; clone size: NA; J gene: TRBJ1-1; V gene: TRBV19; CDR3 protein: CASSVPGQGNTEAFF; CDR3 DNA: TGTGCCAGTAGTGTCCCGGGACAGGGTAACACTGAAGCTTTCTTT
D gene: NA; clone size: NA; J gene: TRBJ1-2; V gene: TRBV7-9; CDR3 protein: CASSPQVPRLAAHNYGYTF; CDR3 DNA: TGTGCCAGCAGCCCGCAAGTCCCCCGATTGGCGGCCCACAACTATGGCTACACCTTC
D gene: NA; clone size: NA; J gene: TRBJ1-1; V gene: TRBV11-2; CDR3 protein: CASSLGGFDTEAFF; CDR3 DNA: TGTGCCAGCAGCTTAGGAGGCTTTGACACTGAAGCTTTCTTT
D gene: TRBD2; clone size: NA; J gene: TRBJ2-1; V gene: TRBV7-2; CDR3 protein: CASRYSLAGVNNEQFF; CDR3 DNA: TGTGCCAGCAGATACTCTCTAGCGGGGGTTAACAATGAGCAGTTCTTC
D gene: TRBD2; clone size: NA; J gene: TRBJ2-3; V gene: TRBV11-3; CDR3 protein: CASSGRASGGTDTQYF; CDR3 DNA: TGTGCCAGCAGCGGGCGTGCTAGCGGGGGCACAGATACGCAGTATTTT
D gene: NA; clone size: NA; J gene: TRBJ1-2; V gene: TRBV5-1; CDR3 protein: CASRQGSDDGYTF; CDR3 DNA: TGCGCCAGCAGACAGGGATCAGACGATGGCTACACCTTC
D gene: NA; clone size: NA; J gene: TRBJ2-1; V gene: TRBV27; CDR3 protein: CASSFGGVDEQFF; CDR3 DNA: TGTGCCAGCAGTTTCGGGGGAGTCGATGAGCAGTTCTTC
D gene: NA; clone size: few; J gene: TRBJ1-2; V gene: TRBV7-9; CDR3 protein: CASSPPFRREDYGYTF; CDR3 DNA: TGTGCCAGCAGCCCTCCCTTCAGGAGGGAGGACTATGGCTACACCTTC
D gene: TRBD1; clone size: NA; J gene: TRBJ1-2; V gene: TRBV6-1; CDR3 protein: CASTPGQDYGYTF; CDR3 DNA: TGTGCCAGCACCCCGGGACAGGATTATGGCTACACCTTC
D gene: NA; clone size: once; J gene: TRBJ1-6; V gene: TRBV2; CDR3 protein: CASSQTPDSSPLHF; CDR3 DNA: TGTGCCAGCAGCCAAACCCCGGACAGTTCACCCCTCCACTTT
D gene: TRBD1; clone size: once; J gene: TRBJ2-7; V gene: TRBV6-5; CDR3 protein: CASSYPRQGNWEQYF; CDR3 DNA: TGTGCCAGCAGTTACCCCCGACAGGGAAATTGGGAGCAGTACTTC
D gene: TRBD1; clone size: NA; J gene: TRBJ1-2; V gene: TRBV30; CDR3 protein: CAGSPGQRIYGYTF; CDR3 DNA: TGTGCCGGAAGTCCGGGACAGAGAATTTATGGCTACACCTTC
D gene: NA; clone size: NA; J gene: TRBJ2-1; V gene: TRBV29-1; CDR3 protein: CSVDSSEYSYNEQFF; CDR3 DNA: TGCAGCGTTGATTCAAGCGAATACTCCTACAATGAGCAGTTCTTC
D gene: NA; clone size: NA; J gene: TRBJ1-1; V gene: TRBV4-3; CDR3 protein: CASSQGLEVTEAFF; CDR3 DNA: TGCGCCAGCAGCCAAGGCCTTGAGGTCACTGAAGCTTTCTTT
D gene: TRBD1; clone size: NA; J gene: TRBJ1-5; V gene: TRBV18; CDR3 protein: CASSPRQGSQPQHF; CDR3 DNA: TGTGCCAGCTCACCACGACAGGGGAGTCAGCCCCAGCATTTT
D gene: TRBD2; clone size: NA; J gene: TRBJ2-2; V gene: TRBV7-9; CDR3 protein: CASSQSRLAGDHTGELFF; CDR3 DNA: TGTGCCAGCAGCCAGAGCCGACTAGCGGGGGACCACACCGGGGAGCTGTTTTTT
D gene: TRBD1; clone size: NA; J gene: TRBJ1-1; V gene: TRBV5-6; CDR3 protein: CASSSHGTGFWYVTEAFF; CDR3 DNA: TGTGCCAGCAGCTCACACGGGACAGGTTTCTGGTATGTCACTGAAGCTTTCTTT
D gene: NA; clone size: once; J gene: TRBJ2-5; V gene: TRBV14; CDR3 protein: CASSQGAKVETQYF; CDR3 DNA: TGTGCCAGCAGCCAGGGGGCGAAGGTGGAGACCCAGTACTTC
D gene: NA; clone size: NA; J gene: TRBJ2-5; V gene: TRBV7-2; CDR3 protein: CASSLQQEQQETQYF; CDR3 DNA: TGTGCCAGCAGCCTCCAACAAGAACAACAAGAGACCCAGTACTTC
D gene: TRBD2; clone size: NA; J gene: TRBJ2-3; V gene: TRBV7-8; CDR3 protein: CASSSPAGNPDTQYF; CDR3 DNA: TGTGCCAGCAGCTCCCCAGCGGGGAATCCAGATACGCAGTATTTT
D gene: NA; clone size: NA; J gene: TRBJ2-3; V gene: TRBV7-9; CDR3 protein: CASTGVDTQYF; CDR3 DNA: TGTGCCAGCACGGGGGTCGATACGCAGTATTTT
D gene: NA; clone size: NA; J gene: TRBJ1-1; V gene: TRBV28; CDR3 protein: CASNERNTEAFF; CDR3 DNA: TGTGCCAGCAATGAGAGAAACACTGAAGCTTTCTTT
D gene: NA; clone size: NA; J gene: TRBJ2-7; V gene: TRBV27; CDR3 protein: CASQNSGTGFLEQYF; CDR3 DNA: TGTGCCAGCCAAAACTCTGGCACAGGTTTTCTCGAGCAGTACTTC
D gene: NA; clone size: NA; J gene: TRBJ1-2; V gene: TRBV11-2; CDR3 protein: CASSSEGDGYTF; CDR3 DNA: TGTGCCAGCAGCTCAGAGGGAGATGGCTACACCTTC
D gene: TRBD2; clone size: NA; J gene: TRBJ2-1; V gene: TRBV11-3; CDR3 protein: CASSPGLAHPNEQFF; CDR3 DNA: TGTGCCAGCAGCCCAGGACTAGCGCATCCCAATGAGCAGTTCTTC
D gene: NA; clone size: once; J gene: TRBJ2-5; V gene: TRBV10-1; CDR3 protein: CASSGGAGEETQYF; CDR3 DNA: TGCGCCAGCAGTGGGGGAGCGGGCGAAGAGACCCAGTACTTC
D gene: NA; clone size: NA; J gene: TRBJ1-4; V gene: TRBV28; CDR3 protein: CASSLYQIMGLGEPTNEKLFF; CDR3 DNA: TGTGCCAGCAGTTTATATCAAATAATGGGACTGGGAGAACCAACTAATGAAAAACTGTTTTTT
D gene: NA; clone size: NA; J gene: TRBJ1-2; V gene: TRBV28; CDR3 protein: CASSLPNRDGYTF; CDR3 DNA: TGTGCCAGCAGTTTACCTAACAGGGATGGCTACACCTTC
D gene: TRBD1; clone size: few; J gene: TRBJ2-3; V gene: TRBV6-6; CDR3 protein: CASSSGTDKGDTQYF; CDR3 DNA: TGTGCCAGCAGCTCCGGGACAGATAAGGGAGATACGCAGTATTTT
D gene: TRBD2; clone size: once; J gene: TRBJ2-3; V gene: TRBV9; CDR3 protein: CASSVPTFSGSLPDTQYF; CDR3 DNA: TGTGCCAGCAGCGTACCCACCTTTAGCGGGAGTCTCCCAGATACGCAGTATTTT
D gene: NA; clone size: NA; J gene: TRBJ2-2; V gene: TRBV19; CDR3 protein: CASSRPQGYATGELFF; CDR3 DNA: TGTGCCAGTAGTAGACCTCAGGGTTACGCCACCGGGGAGCTGTTTTTT
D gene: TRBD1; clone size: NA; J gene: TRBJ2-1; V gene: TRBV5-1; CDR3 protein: CASSLSGQGASSSYNEQFF; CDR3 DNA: TGCGCCAGCAGCTTGTCGGGACAGGGGGCCTCTAGCTCCTACAATGAGCAGTTCTTC
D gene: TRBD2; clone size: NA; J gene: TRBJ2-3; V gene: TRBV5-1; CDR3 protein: CASSLINFGLAGDHTQYF; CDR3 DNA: TGCGCCAGCAGCTTGATTAATTTCGGACTAGCGGGAGATCATACGCAGTATTTT
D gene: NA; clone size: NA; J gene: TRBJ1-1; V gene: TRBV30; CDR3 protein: CAWTVLVAAQAFF; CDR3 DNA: TGTGCCTGGACCGTCCTCGTGGCGGCTCAAGCTTTCTTT
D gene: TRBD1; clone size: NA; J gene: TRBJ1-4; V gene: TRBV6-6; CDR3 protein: CASSPRTGINEKLFF; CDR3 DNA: TGTGCCAGCAGTCCTAGGACAGGGATTAATGAAAAACTGTTTTTT
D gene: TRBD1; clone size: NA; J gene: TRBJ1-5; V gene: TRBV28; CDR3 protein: CASSRPRTGTGSNQPQHF; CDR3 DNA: TGTGCCAGCAGTCGCCCCAGAACCGGGACAGGGAGCAATCAGCCCCAGCATTTT
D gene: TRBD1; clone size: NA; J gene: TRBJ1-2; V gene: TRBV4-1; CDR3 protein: CASSQDRTGYYGYTF; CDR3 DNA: TGCGCCAGCAGCCAAGATAGGACAGGGTACTATGGCTACACCTTC
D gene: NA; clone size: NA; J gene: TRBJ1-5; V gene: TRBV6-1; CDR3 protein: CASSNGDQPQHF; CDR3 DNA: TGTGCCAGCAGTAACGGGGATCAGCCCCAGCATTTT
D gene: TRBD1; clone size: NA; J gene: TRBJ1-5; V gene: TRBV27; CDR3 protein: CASSRDRPNQPQHF; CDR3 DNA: TGTGCCAGCAGCCGGGACAGACCCAATCAGCCCCAGCATTTT
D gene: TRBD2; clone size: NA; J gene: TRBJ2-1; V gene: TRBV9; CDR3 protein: CASSGGLAGANEQFF; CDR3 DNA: TGTGCCAGCAGCGGGGGACTAGCGGGAGCTAATGAGCAGTTCTTC
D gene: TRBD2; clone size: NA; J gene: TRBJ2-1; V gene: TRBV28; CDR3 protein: CASTVKAGGLGYNEQFF; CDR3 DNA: TGTGCCAGCACTGTTAAAGCGGGAGGGTTGGGGTACAATGAGCAGTTCTTC
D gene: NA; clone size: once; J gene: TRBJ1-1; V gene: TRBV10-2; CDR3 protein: CASKGGRRAEAFF; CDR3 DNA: TGCGCCAGCAAGGGAGGGAGGCGGGCTGAAGCTTTCTTT
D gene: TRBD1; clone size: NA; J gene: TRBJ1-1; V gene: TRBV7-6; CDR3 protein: CASSLTGGGYTEAFF; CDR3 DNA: TGTGCCAGCAGCTTGACAGGGGGAGGGTACACTGAAGCTTTCTTT
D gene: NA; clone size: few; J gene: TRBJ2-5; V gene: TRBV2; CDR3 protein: CASRRGYQETQYF; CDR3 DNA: TGTGCCAGCAGGCGGGGTTACCAAGAGACCCAGTACTTC